These T cell receptor beta chains were read from a single sample in a study of blood T cell repertoires in COVID-19. The table came from immunoSEQ multiplex PCR; TCRdb's copy has only in-frame clones and leaves some out. The repertoire holds roughly 430,000 clones, roughly 90% seen once, with approximately 2.1% in the top ten. Sequencing was performed on PBMCs or T cells enriched from blood (not recorded which). These TCRs come from a woman in her thirties or forties with acute COVID-19. Each CDR3 is given with its conserved first and last residue. D genes are given only for firm matches. Only some rows state a clone size, as once, few, many or a class for expanded clones.

>NA|TRBJ1-1|NA|TRBV4-1
TGCGCCAGCAGCCAAGTGTGGCCCACTGAAGCTTTCTTT
CASSQVWPTEAFF
>NA|TRBJ1-2|NA|TRBV4-1
TGCGCCAGCAGCCAAGAAGGGGCCGTCTATGGCTACACCTTC
CASSQEGAVYGYTF
>NA|TRBJ1-1|NA|TRBV10-2
TGCGCCAGTATAGGACAGCTGAACACTGAAGCTTTCTTT
CASIGQLNTEAFF
>NA|TRBJ1-6|NA|TRBV30
TGTGCCTGGAGTAGCGGGGTTGGTAATTCACCCCTCCACTTT
CAWSSGVGNSPLHF
>NA|TRBJ1-5|NA|TRBV19
TGTGCCAGTACCCTTACTGCGATTGGGAGTGGCAATCAGCCCCAGCATTTT
CASTLTAIGSGNQPQHF
>NA|TRBJ2-5|TRBD2|TRBV9
TGTGCCAGCAGCGTTCAGGGACTAGCGGGGGGAAGAGAGACCCAGTACTTC
CASSVQGLAGGRETQYF
>NA|TRBJ1-3|NA|TRBV19
TGTGCCAGTACCCCTAGGCGACTCTCTGGAAACACCATATATTTT
CASTPRRLSGNTIYF
>NA|TRBJ2-7|TRBD1|TRBV10-3
TGTGCCATCAGTGCCGGGACAGTTAACCACGAGCAGTACTTC
CAISAGTVNHEQYF
>NA|TRBJ2-5|NA|TRBV6-2/TRBV6-3
TGTGCCAGCAGTTACACCCCGGACAGTCCGGAGACCCAGTACTTC
CASSYTPDSPETQYF
>NA|TRBJ2-1|TRBD1|TRBV19
TGTGCCAGTAGTATAGGAGACAGGGTTGTTTTGAATGAGCAGTTCTTC
CASSIGDRVVLNEQFF
>once|TRBJ2-3|TRBD2|TRBV5-1
TGCGCCAGCAGCTCGGCCTTACTAGCGGGGTTTAACACAGATACGCAGTATTTT
CASSSALLAGFNTDTQYF
>NA|TRBJ1-6|NA|TRBV2
TGTGCCAGCACCATCACCTATAATTCACCCCTCCACTTT
CASTITYNSPLHF
>NA|TRBJ2-1|TRBD2|TRBV4-1
TGCGCCAGCAGCCAAGGACGAGGGACTAGCGGGTCCTACAATGAGCAGTTCTTC
CASSQGRGTSGSYNEQFF
>once|TRBJ1-1|TRBD1|TRBV11-2
TGTGCCAGCAGCGCCCAGGGGGCAACTGAAGCTTTCTTT
CASSAQGATEAFF
>once|TRBJ1-2|NA|TRBV9
TGTGCCAGCAGCTCAAGCCCCAGTCGGGGAGCTAACTATGGCTACACCTTC
CASSSSPSRGANYGYTF
>NA|TRBJ2-1|TRBD2|TRBV6-5
TGTGCCAGCAGCCTCGGACTAGCGGAGCAGTTCTTC
CASSLGLAEQFF
>once|TRBJ2-5|NA|TRBV18
TGTGCCAGCTCACCCCCCGGAGATGGCGAGACCCAGTACTTC
CASSPPGDGETQYF
>NA|TRBJ1-1|TRBD1|TRBV27
TGTGCCAGCAGTCGCCGGGACAGGGGCACTGAAGCTTTCTTT
CASSRRDRGTEAFF
>NA|TRBJ1-3|TRBD1|TRBV2
TGTGCCAGCCATGCGGGGACAGGCTTCTCTGGAAACACCATATATTTT
CASHAGTGFSGNTIYF
>once|TRBJ1-1|TRBD1|TRBV5-1
TGCGCCAGCAGCTTAGGACAGGGGGATAACGAAGCTTTCTTT
CASSLGQGDNEAFF
>NA|TRBJ1-2|NA|TRBV4-1
TGCGCCAGCAGCCATGCCCCCGGGGGGTATGGCTACACCTTC
CASSHAPGGYGYTF
>NA|TRBJ2-7|NA|TRBV2
TGTGCCAGCAGTGAAGAAAGCCGGATTACGGGGGAGCAGTACTTC
CASSEESRITGEQYF
>NA|TRBJ1-1|NA|TRBV7-2
TGTGCCAGCAGCTTAGCGCGTAGGGGAGGCACTGAAGCTTTCTTT
CASSLARRGGTEAFF
>few|TRBJ1-5|NA|TRBV6-1
TGTGCCAGCAGTGAAGAGTCGGATCAGCCCCAGCATTTT
CASSEESDQPQHF
>NA|TRBJ1-6|TRBD1|TRBV7-2
TGTGCCAGCAGCTTTCTAGGGACAGCTCAAGCACCCCTCCACTTT
CASSFLGTAQAPLHF
>NA|TRBJ2-7|TRBD1|TRBV6-5
TGTGCCAGCAGTTACGCGGGACAGGGAAGGCACGAGCAGTACTTC
CASSYAGQGRHEQYF
>NA|TRBJ2-7|TRBD2|TRBV5-1
TGCGCCAGCCATCCGCTAGCGGGGGGGCCGAACGAGCAGTACTTC
CASHPLAGGPNEQYF
>NA|TRBJ2-2|NA|TRBV6-5
TGTGCCAGCAGTTACTCGATCGGTGTCGGGGAGCTGTTTTTT
CASSYSIGVGELFF
>NA|TRBJ2-5|TRBD1|TRBV18
TGTGCCAGCTCACCGACAGGGTTTCGGGAGACCCAGTACTTC
CASSPTGFRETQYF
>NA|TRBJ1-1|NA|TRBV29-1
TGCAGCGTACAACAGGGACTACCTGAAGCTTTCTTT
CSVQQGLPEAFF
>NA|TRBJ1-5|TRBD1|TRBV2
TGTGCCAGCAGTTCTACAGGGGACAATCAGCCCCAGCATTTT
CASSSTGDNQPQHF
>NA|TRBJ1-1|TRBD1|TRBV2
TGTGCCAGCAGGACCCAGGGGGCAGGCACTGAAGCTTTCTTT
CASRTQGAGTEAFF
>NA|TRBJ2-3|TRBD1|TRBV29-1
TGCAGCGTTGACGTGACAGGGTTGGGCACAGATACGCAGTATTTT
CSVDVTGLGTDTQYF
>NA|TRBJ2-7|TRBD2|TRBV12-3/TRBV12-4
TGTGCCAGCGGAACGGGCGGGAGGTACTTC
CASGTGGRYF
>NA|TRBJ1-5|TRBD1|TRBV5-1
TGCGCCAGCAATCACACACGACAGGGCCTTTCAAGCAATCAGCCCCAGCATTTT
CASNHTRQGLSSNQPQHF